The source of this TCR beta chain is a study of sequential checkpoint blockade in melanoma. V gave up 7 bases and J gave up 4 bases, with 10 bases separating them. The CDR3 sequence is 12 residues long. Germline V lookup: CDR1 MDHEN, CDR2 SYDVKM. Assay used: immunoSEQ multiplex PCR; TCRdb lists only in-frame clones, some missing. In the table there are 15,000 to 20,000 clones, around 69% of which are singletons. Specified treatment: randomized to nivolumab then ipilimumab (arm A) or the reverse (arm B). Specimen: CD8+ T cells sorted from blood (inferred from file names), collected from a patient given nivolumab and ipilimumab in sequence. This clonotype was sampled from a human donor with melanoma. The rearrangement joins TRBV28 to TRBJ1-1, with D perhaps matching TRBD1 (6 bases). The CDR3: CASTQGLTEAFF. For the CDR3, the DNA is TGTGCCAGCACCCAGGGGCTCACTGAAGCTTTCTTT.